The 4 T cell receptor beta chains below were found in one sample sequenced in a study of cytomegalovirus exposure and HLA in healthy donors. 13 Jbeta primers and 60 Vbeta primers were used for the PCR. The table came from immunoSEQ multiplex PCR; TCRdb's copy has only in-frame clones and leaves some out. Of around 230,000 clones in the sample, around 84% were seen once. The specimen sequenced was PBMCs. The receptors here all came from a girl aged 2 to 10 in good health and CMV-seronegative.

V and J are TRBV18 and TRBJ1-5; D is unresolved. The CDR3 consists of 14 residues. Germline CDR1 is KGHSH and CDR2 is LQKENI. V lost 4 bases and J 2 bases, leaving 9 bases between the germline ends. The CDR3 DNA sequence: TGTGCCAGCTCACAGACAATACGCAATCAGCCCCAGCATTTT. Residues: CASSQTIRNQPQHF.

The genes are TRBV7-2 and TRBJ1-4, with D tentatively TRBD1 (5 bases). Germline CDR1 is SGHTA and CDR2 is FQGNSA. V shed 2 bases and J shed 8 bases, with 15 bases lying between them. CDR3 size: 15 residues. The CDR3 DNA reads TGTGCCAGCAGCTTATGGGACTCCGGACGGGAAAAACTGTTTTTT. Its protein is CASSLWDSGREKLFF.

The chain combines TRBV30 with TRBJ1-1; no clear D. The CDR3 spans 13 residues. Trimming removed 2 bases at V and 1 base at J, with 8 bases between. Germline V CDR1 and CDR2: GTSNPN, SVGIG (reference sequence). The DNA of the CDR3 is TGTGCCTGGAGTTTACAGTCGAACACTGAAGCTTTCTTT. Its protein product is CAWSLQSNTEAFF.

This sequence joins TRBV5-1 and TRBJ1-2, with 7 bases that match TRBD1. CDR3 length: 13 residues. Germline CDR1 and CDR2: SGHRS and YFSETQ. The trim removed 3 bases at V and 6 bases at J, leaving 5 bases unmatched. The CDR3, as DNA: TGCGCCAGCAGCTCGGGGACAGACCATGGCTACACCTTC. Its translation: CASSSGTDHGYTF.